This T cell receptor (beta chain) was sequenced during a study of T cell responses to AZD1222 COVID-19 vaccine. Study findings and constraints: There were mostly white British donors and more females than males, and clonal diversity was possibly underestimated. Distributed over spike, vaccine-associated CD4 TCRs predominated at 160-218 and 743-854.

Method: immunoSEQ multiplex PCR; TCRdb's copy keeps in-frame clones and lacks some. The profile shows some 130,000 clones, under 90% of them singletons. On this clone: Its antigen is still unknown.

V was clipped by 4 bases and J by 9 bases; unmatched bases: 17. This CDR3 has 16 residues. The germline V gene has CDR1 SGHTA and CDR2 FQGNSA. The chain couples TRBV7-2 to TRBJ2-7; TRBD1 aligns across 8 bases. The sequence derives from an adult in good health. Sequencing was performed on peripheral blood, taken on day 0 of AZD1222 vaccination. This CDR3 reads CASSSPDRVGENGQYF. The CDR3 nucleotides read TGTGCCAGCAGCTCCCCGGACAGGGTAGGGGAGAACGGGCAGTACTTC. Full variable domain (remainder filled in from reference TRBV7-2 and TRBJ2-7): GAGVSQSPSNKVTEKGKDVELRCDPISGHTALYWYRQSLGQGLEFLIYFQGNSAPDKSGLPSDRFSAERTGGSVSTLTIQRTQQEDSAVYLCASSSPDRVGENGQYFGPGTRLTVT.